The 17 T cell receptor beta chains reported below all come from one sample, sequenced in a study of T cells in narcolepsy. Clones were sequenced by immunoSEQ multiplex PCR, and TCRdb holds only the in-frame ones, with some missing. The sample carries about 24,000 clones, about 80% recorded once. Sequencing was done on a sample of memory (CD45RA-) CD4+ T cells from blood. Source of these receptors: a human donor in good health.

CDR3 in amino acids: CASSPQGGETQYF. CDR3 DNA sequence: TGTGCCAGCAGCCCACAGGGGGGGGAGACCCAGTACTTC. This sequence joins TRBV6-6 and TRBJ2-5; D is possibly TRBD1 (8 bases). The CDR3 is 13 residues long. Trimming removed 6 bases from V and 5 bases from J, with 13 bases in between. CDR1 and CDR2 (germline): MNHNY, SVGAGI (reference sequence).

J is TRBJ1-5 and V is TRBV6-6; D perhaps matches TRBD1 (5 bases). The CDR3 spans 13 residues. Trimming shortened V by 7 bases and J by 2 bases, and 9 bases separated the two germline ends. From germline, CDR1 is MNHNY and CDR2 SVGAGI (reference sequence). This CDR3 is CASTDSRNQPQHF. DNA of the CDR3: TGTGCCAGCACCGACAGTCGCAATCAGCCCCAGCATTTT.

Concerning this clone itself: The sample contains more than one DNA sequence encoding this CDR3. The chain recombines TRBV2 with TRBJ2-6; D gene uncertain. Germline lookup yields CDR1 SNHLY and CDR2 FYNNEI. This CDR3 comprises 15 residues. V dropped 3 bases and J dropped 1 base, with 7 bases sitting between them. CDR3 DNA sequence: TGTGCCAGCAGTGATTGGAGTTCTGGGGCCAACGTCCTGACTTTC. This translates into CASSDWSSGANVLTF. Combining the CDR3 with reference TRBV2 and TRBJ2-6 gives the whole variable domain EPEVTQTPSHQVTQMGQEVILRCVPISNHLYFYWYRQILGQKVEFLVSFYNNEISEKSEIFDDQFSVERPDGSNFTLKIRSTKLEDSAMYFCASSDWSSGANVLTFGAGSRLTVL.

Written as DNA, the CDR3 is TGTGCCAGTACCTCGGGACAGTTCGGCGAGCAGTACTTC. It specifies CASTSGQFGEQYF. The chain employs TRBV19 and TRBJ2-7, with TRBD1 matching 7 bases. The CDR3 totals 13 residues. The germline CDR1 and CDR2 sequences are LNHDA and SQIVND (reference sequence). The V gene end was trimmed by 7 bases and the J gene end by 6 bases; junction bases not matched to a gene: 9.

This clone came up once. The gene calls are TRBV5-4 and TRBJ1-5; maybe TRBD1 (6 bases). The CDR3 length is 16 residues. With 5 bases removed from V and 0 bases from J, the gap between germline ends came to 15 bases. Germline lookup yields CDR1 SGHNT and CDR2 YYREEE (reference sequence). The CDR3 spells CASSTRGAYSNQPQHF. The CDR3 DNA reads TGTGCCAGCAGTACGCGGGGGGCGTATAGCAATCAGCCCCAGCATTTT.

The gene calls are TRBV5-6 and TRBJ2-3, with 8 bases lining up with TRBD2. The trim removed 1 base at V and 4 bases at J, leaving 5 bases unmatched. CDR1 is SGHDT and CDR2 is YYEEEE in the germline V gene. The CDR3 consists of 15 residues. DNA for the CDR3: TGTGCCAGCAGCTTGATGAGCGGGGGTTCAGATACGCAGTATTTT. It yields the protein CASSLMSGGSDTQYF. The full variable domain, its missing parts supplied by reference TRBV5-6 and TRBJ2-3, is DAGVTQSPTHLIKTRGQQVTLRCSPKSGHDTVSWYQQALGQGPQFIFQYYEEEERQRGNFPDRFSGHQFPNYSSELNVNALLLGDSALYLCASSLMSGGSDTQYFGPGTRLTVL.

The chain links TRBV6-1 to TRBJ1-2, with a possible D match to TRBD1 (5 bases). The CDR3 has 10 residues. Germline CDR1 reads MNHNS; CDR2 reads SASEGT. V lost 6 bases and J 8 bases, leaving 7 bases between the germline ends. CDR3 nucleotides: TGTGCCAGCAGCAGGGACGGCTACACCTTC. This sequence encodes CASSRDGYTF.

The chain has TRBV10-3 and TRBJ2-5; D tentatively fits TRBD1 or TRBD2 (5 bases each). The DNA end is a closer match to TRBJ2-7, so the J assignment may be wrong. Germline V gene data show CDR1 as ENHRY and CDR2 as SYGVKD. CDR3 size: 11 residues. The chain's CDR3 is CATIGAYEQYF. The DNA of the CDR3 is TGTGCCACCATCGGGGCGTACGAGCAGTACTTC.

The chain uses TRBV5-1 and TRBJ1-2; 8 bases match TRBD1. Unmatched junction bases numbered 4, after V lost 0 bases and J lost 3 bases. In germline, CDR1 is SGHRS, CDR2 YFSETQ. The CDR3 runs to 15 residues. The CDR3: CASSLDPGGDYGYTF. In DNA form, the CDR3 reads TGCGCCAGCAGCTTGGATCCAGGGGGCGACTATGGCTACACCTTC.

This sequence joins TRBV6-6 and TRBJ1-3; D is undetermined. V gave up 5 bases and J gave up 0 bases, with 11 bases separating them. Germline CDR1 MNHNY, CDR2 SVGAGI (reference sequence). The CDR3 is 15 residues long. CDR3 protein: CASSPIGSSGNTIYF. For the CDR3, the DNA is TGTGCCAGCAGTCCGATTGGGAGCTCTGGAAACACCATATATTTT.

The chain is built from TRBV5-6 and TRBJ2-1; D is possibly TRBD2 (6 bases). The CDR3 runs 15 residues. V was pared by 2 bases and J by 4 bases, with 13 bases between. Germline values: CDR1 SGHDT, CDR2 YYEEEE. This chain's CDR3 is CASSFPRGAYNEQFF. The CDR3 DNA reads as TGTGCCAGCAGCTTTCCTCGCGGGGCATACAATGAGCAGTTCTTC.

CDR3 residues: CASSYSGGVEQYF. The CDR3 region has the DNA TGTGCCAGCAGTTATAGCGGGGGGGTCGAGCAGTACTTC. V gene TRBV2 combines with J gene TRBJ2-7, with TRBD2 matching 11 bases. The ends lost 5 bases at V and 6 bases at J; junction bases unmatched: 3. The CDR3 length is 13 residues. Germline CDR1 and CDR2: SNHLY and FYNNEI.

The rearrangement uses TRBV5-6 and TRBJ2-3; 9 bases fit TRBD2. The CDR3 spans 14 residues. CDR1 and CDR2 from the germline V gene are SGHDT and YYEEEE. V shed 4 bases and J 5 bases; nucleotides not matched to a gene: 5. The CDR3: CASSPSGEGDTQYF. CDR3 sequence (DNA): TGTGCCAGCAGCCCTAGCGGGGAAGGAGATACGCAGTATTTT.

In this sample, this clone turned up once. The chain joins TRBV6-5 to TRBJ1-1; D is perhaps TRBD1 (5 bases). The CDR3 length is 14 residues. V was clipped by 5 bases and J by 2 bases, with 12 bases between them. The V gene's germline CDR1 is MNHEY and CDR2 SVGAGI. CDR3: CASSNIRVNTEAFF. CDR3 nucleotide sequence: TGTGCCAGCAGTAATATCAGGGTCAACACTGAAGCTTTCTTT.

The V and J genes are TRBV7-2 and TRBJ2-1; 8 positions match TRBD2. Looked up from germline, CDR1 is SGHTA and CDR2 is FQGNSA. J gave up 2 bases and V 1 base, and 1 base lay outside the gene matches. The CDR3 is 15 residues long. CDR3 amino acids: CASSLVGLAYNEQFF. CDR3 nucleotide sequence: TGTGCCAGCAGCTTAGTGGGACTAGCCTACAATGAGCAGTTCTTC.

This rearrangement joins TRBV9 to TRBJ1-1, with 7 bases matching TRBD1. The CDR3 has 15 amino acids. Germline-derived CDR1 and CDR2 are SGDLS and YYNGEE. V was clipped by 1 base and J by 1 base; unmatched bases: 4. CDR3 protein: CASSVTWDRNTEAFF. The CDR3 bases are TGTGCCAGCAGCGTAACATGGGACAGGAACACTGAAGCTTTCTTT.

The chain recombines TRBV6-5 with TRBJ1-5; D may be TRBD1 (5 bases). Looked up from germline, CDR1 is MNHEY and CDR2 is SVGAGI. Trimming removed 6 bases from V and 4 bases from J, with 10 bases in between. The CDR3 has 13 residues. The chain's CDR3 is CASSSDRNQPQHF. DNA of the CDR3: TGTGCCAGCAGCTCCGACAGAAATCAGCCCCAGCATTTT.